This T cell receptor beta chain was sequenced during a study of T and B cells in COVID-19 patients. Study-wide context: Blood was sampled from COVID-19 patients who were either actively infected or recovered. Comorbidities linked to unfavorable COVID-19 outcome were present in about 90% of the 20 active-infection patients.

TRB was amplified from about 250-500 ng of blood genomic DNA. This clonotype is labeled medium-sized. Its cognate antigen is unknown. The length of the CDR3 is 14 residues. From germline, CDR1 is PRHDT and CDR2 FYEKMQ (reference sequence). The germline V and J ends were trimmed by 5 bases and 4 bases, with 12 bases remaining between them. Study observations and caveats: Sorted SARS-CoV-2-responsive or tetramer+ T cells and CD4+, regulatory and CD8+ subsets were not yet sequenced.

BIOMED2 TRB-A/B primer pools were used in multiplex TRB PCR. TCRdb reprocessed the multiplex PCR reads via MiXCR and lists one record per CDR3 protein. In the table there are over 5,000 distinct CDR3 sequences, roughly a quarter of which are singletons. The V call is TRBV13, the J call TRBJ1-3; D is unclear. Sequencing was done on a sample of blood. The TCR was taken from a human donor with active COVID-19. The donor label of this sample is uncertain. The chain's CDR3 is CASSPSRLGNTIYF. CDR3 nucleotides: TGTGCCAGCAGCCCCTCACGGTTAGGAAACACCATATATTTT.